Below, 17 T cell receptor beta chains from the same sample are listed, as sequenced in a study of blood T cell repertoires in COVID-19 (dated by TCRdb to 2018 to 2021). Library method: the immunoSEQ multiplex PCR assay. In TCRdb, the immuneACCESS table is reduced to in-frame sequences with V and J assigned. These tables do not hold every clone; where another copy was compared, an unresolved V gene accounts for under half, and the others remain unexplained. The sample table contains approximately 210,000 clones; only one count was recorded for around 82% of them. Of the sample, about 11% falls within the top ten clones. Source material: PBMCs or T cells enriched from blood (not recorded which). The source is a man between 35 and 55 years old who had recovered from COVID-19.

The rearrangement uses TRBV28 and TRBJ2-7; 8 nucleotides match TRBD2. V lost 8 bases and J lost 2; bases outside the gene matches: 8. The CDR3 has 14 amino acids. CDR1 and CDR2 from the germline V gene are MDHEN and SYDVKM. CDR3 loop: CASQKVAGPYEQYF. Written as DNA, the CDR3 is TGTGCCAGCCAAAAGGTAGCGGGACCCTACGAGCAGTACTTC.

Written as DNA, the CDR3 is TGTGCCAGCAGCTTTTTAGACAGGTTTGCCGAGCAGTTCTTC. This gives the protein CASSFLDRFAEQFF. This chain joins TRBV5-6 and TRBJ2-1, with D maybe TRBD1 (6 bases). Germline CDR1 and CDR2: SGHDT and YYEEEE. The V and J ends lost 2 bases and 10 bases respectively, with 16 bases between them. This CDR3 has 14 amino acids.

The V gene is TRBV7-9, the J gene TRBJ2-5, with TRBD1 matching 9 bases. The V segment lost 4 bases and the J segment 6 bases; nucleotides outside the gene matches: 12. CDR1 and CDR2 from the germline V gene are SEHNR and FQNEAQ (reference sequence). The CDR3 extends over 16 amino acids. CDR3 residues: CASSSAGTGMVKTQYF. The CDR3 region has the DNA TGTGCCAGCAGCTCCGCCGGGACAGGGATGGTGAAGACCCAGTACTTC.

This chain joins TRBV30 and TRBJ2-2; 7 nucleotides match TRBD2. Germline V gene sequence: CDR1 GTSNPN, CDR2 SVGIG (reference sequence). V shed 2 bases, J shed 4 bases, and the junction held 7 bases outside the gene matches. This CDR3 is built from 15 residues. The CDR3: CAWSSLGLLTGELFF. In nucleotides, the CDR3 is TGTGCCTGGAGTAGTTTGGGACTACTCACCGGGGAGCTGTTTTTT.

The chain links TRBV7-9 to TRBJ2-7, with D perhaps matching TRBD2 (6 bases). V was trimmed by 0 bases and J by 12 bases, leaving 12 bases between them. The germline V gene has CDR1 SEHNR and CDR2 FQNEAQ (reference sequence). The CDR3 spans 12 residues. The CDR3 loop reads CASSLAREGLYF. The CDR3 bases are TGTGCCAGCAGCTTAGCGCGGGAAGGACTGTACTTC.

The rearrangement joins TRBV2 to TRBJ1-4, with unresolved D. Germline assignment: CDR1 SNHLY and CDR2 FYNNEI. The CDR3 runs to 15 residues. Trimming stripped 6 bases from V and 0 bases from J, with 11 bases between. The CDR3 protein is CASSFYTATNEKLFF. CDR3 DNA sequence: TGTGCCAGCAGCTTCTATACTGCAACTAATGAAAAACTGTTTTTT.

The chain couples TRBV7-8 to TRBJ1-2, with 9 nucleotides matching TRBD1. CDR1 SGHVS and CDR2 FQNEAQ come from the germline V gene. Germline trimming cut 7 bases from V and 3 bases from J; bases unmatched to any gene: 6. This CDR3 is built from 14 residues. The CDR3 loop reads CASKGRQGDYGYTF. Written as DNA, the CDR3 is TGTGCCAGCAAGGGAAGACAGGGGGACTATGGCTACACCTTC.

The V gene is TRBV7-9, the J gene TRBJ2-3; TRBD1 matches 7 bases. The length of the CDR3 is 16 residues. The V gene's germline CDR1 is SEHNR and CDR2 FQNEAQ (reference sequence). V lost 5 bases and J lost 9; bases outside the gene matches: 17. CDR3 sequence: CASSLYLYSQGDTQYF. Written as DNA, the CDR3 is TGTGCCAGCAGCCTCTATCTCTATTCTCAGGGGGACACGCAGTATTTT.

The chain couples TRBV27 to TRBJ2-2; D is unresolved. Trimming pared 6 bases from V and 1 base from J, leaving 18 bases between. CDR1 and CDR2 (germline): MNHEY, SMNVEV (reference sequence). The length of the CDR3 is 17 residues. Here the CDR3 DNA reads TGTGCCAGCAGCTCCCCACTCCCTATATTGAACACCGGGGAGCTGTTTTTT. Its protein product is CASSSPLPILNTGELFF.

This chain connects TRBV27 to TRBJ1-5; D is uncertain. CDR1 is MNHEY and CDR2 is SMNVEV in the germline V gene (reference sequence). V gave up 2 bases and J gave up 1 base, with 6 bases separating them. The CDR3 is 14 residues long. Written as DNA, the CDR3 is TGTGCCAGCAGTTTAACGGGGAGCAATCAGCCCCAGCATTTT. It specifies CASSLTGSNQPQHF.

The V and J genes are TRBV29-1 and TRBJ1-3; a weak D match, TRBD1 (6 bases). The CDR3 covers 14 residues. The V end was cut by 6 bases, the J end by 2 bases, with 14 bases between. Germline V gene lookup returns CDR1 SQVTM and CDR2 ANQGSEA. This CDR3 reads CSVQGVVTGNTIYF. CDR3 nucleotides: TGCAGCGTACAGGGAGTTGTAACTGGAAACACCATATATTTT.

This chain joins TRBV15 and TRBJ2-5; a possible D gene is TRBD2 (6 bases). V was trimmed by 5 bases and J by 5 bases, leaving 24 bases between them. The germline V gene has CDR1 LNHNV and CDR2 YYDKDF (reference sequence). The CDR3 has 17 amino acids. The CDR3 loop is CATSPRGGRVGWETQYF. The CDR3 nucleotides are TGTGCCACCAGCCCCCGGGGAGGACGCGTAGGTTGGGAGACCCAGTACTTC. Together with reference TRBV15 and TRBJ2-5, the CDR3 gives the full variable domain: DAMVIQNPRYQVTQFGKPVTLSCSQTLNHNVMYWYQQKSSQAPKLLFHYYDKDFNNEADTPDNFQSRRPNTSFCFLDIRSPGLGDTAMYLCATSPRGGRVGWETQYFGPGTRLLVL.

CDR3 coding DNA: TGTGCCAGCAGCCAAGCGGGTTCGCTTAATGAAAAACTGTTTTTT. Amino acids: CASSQAGSLNEKLFF. The chain recombines TRBV3-1 (or the pseudogene TRBV3-2) with TRBJ1-4; D is unclear. Germline CDR1 is LGHDT and CDR2 is YNNKEL (reference sequence). The CDR3 has 15 amino acids. V lost 1 base and J lost 4, with 10 bases in between.

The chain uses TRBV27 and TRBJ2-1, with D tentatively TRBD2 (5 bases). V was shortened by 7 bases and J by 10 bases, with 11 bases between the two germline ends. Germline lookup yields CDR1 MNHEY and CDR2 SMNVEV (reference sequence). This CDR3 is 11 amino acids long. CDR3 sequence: CASKSGGEQFF. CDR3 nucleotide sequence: TGTGCCAGCAAATCCGGAGGAGAGCAGTTCTTC.

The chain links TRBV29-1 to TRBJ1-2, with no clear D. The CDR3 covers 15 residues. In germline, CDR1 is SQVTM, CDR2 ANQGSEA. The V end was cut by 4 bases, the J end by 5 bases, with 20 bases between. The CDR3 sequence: CSVGPTADLRYGYTF. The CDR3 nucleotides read TGCAGCGTTGGCCCTACGGCGGATTTGAGGTATGGCTACACCTTC.

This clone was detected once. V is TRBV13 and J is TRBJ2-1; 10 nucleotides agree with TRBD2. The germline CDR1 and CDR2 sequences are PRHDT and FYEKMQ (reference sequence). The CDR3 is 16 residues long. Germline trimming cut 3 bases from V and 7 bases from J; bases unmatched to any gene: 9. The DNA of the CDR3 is TGTGCCAGCAGCTTCGTCAGCGGGAGGGCTATGAATGAGCAGTTCTTC. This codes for CASSFVSGRAMNEQFF.

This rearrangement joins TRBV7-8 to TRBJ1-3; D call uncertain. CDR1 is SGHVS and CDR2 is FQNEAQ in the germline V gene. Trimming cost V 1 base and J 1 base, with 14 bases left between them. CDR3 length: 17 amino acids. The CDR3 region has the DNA TGTGCCAGCAGCTTAGAATACCCAGGTCGATCTGGAAACACCATATATTTT. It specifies CASSLEYPGRSGNTIYF.